These T cell receptor beta chains were read from a single sample in a study of regulatory T cells in long-lasting Graves disease. MiXCR was run by TCRdb on the multiplex PCR reads, yielding one entry per CDR3 protein. Here the sample spans over 450,000 distinct CDR3 sequences, roughly 21% being singletons. The material was peripheral blood mononuclear cells (PBMCs), obtained when the disease was refractory, from a patient treated with antithyroid drugs. All receptors come from a female donor with Graves disease. The CDR3 runs from the conserved cysteine through the conserved F or W. The D gene is left open where the match is weak. Rows give clone size only sometimes, using once, few, many, or a class for an expanded clone.

length	V	size	J	D	CDR3	DNA
15	TRBV7-8	NA	TRBJ2-1	NA	CASSFLAGRYNEQFF	TGTGCCAGCAGCTTTCTCGCGGGACGGTACAATGAGCAGTTCTTC
13	TRBV3-1	many	TRBJ1-2	NA	CASSQGRSYGYTF	TGTGCCAGCAGCCAAGGCAGAAGCTATGGCTACACCTTC
14	TRBV5-1	few	TRBJ2-7	TRBD2	CASSMTSGSHEQYF	TGCGCCAGCAGCATGACTAGCGGGAGCCACGAGCAGTACTTC
14	TRBV27	many	TRBJ2-7	NA	CASSSTGKPYEQYF	TGTGCCAGCAGTTCAACAGGGAAGCCCTACGAGCAGTACTTC
16	TRBV7-2	once	TRBJ2-7	TRBD1	CASSLGTGTGLYEQYF	TGTGCCAGCAGCTTAGGTACAGGGACAGGACTCTACGAGCAGTACTTC
15	TRBV28	many	TRBJ1-2	TRBD1	CASLMTGAKNYGYTF	TGTGCCAGCTTGATGACAGGGGCGAAGAACTATGGCTACACCTTC
15	TRBV7-2	NA	TRBJ2-4	TRBD2	CASSTTSSGGDIQYF	TGTGCCAGCAGCACCACCTCTAGCGGAGGGGACATTCAGTACTTC
16	TRBV9	NA	TRBJ1-1	NA	CASSVDLGGVGTEAFF	TGTGCCAGCAGCGTAGACTTAGGGGGTGTGGGCACTGAAGCTTTCTTT
12	TRBV6-1	NA	TRBJ2-4	NA	CASTGLKHIQYF	TGTGCCAGTACGGGACTCAAACACATTCAGTACTTC
19	TRBV14	NA	TRBJ1-5	TRBD1	CASSSRMSKTGIVGQPQHF	TGTGCCAGCAGCTCAAGGATGTCTAAGACAGGGATTGTCGGTCAGCCCCAGCATTTT
14	TRBV27	many	TRBJ2-7	TRBD1	CASSPSRGRVEQYF	TGTGCCAGCAGTCCCAGCAGGGGGCGAGTCGAGCAGTACTTC
13	TRBV27	NA	TRBJ1-1	NA	CASSFEGAGKAFF	TGTGCCAGCAGTTTCGAGGGAGCGGGGAAAGCTTTCTTT
16	TRBV5-4	few	TRBJ2-7	TRBD2	CASSLSGGRLSYEQYF	TGTGCCAGCAGCTTGTCGGGGGGAAGGCTTTCCTACGAGCAGTACTTC
16	TRBV3-1	NA	TRBJ1-2	TRBD1	CASSQGAGTGGNGYTF	TGTGCCAGCAGCCAAGGGGCCGGGACAGGGGGAAATGGCTACACCTTC
11	TRBV28	many	TRBJ2-5	NA	CASTLTGTQYF	TGTGCCAGCACCCTGACGGGGACCCAGTACTTC
12	TRBV7-9	few	TRBJ1-5	NA	CASSSEYQPQHF	TGTGCCAGCAGCTCGGAATATCAGCCCCAGCATTTT